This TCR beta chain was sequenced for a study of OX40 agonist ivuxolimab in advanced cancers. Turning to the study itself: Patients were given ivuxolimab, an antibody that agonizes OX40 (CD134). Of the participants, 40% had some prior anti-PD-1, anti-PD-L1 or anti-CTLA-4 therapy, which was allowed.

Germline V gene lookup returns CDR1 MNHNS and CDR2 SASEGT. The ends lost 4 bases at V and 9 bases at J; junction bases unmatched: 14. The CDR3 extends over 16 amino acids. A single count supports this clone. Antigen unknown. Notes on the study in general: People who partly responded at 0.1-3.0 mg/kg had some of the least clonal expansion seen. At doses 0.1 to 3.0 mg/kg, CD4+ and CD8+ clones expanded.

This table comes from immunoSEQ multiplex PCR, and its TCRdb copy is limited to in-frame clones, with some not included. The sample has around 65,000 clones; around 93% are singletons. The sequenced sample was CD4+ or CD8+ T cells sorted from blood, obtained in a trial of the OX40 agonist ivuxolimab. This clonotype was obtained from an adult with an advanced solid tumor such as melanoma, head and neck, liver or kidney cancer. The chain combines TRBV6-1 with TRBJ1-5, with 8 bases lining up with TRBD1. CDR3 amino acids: CASSALDRVRAGPQHF. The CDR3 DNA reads TGTGCCAGCAGTGCATTGGACAGGGTAAGGGCGGGGCCCCAGCATTTT.